Listed below are T cell receptor beta chains from one sample, sequenced in a study of blood T cell repertoires in COVID-19. This table comes from immunoSEQ multiplex PCR, and its TCRdb copy is limited to in-frame clones, with some not included. Of about 42,000 clones in the sample, roughly 81% were seen once. What was sequenced was peripheral blood. These receptor sequences come from a woman in her 70s in a cohort sampled during active COVID-19. The CDR3 runs from the conserved cysteine through the conserved F or W. A D gene is named only where the DNA matches it firmly. A clone size is listed for some rows: how often the clone was seen (once, few, many), or a class if it is expanded.

J	D	size	V	CDR3	DNA
TRBJ2-7	TRBD2	NA	TRBV29-1	CSVTSGSSEQYF	TGCAGCGTTACTAGCGGGAGCTCCGAACAGTACTTC
TRBJ1-3	TRBD1	NA	TRBV7-2	CASSSRQGVIGNTIYF	TGTGCCAGCAGCTCTCGACAGGGGGTAATTGGAAACACCATATATTTT
TRBJ2-5	NA	NA	TRBV7-9	CASSLALVAAFSETQYF	TGTGCCAGCAGCTTAGCGCTGGTAGCGGCGTTTAGCGAGACCCAGTACTTC
TRBJ1-2	TRBD1	NA	TRBV24-1	CATSDRDSGSYGYTF	TGTGCCACCAGTGATCGGGACAGCGGTTCCTATGGCTACACCTTC
TRBJ2-1	NA	few	TRBV7-9	CASREGAKNEQFF	TGTGCCAGCCGGGAGGGGGCGAAAAATGAGCAGTTCTTC
TRBJ2-6	NA	NA	TRBV3-1/TRBV3-2	CASSQSEGTGANVLTF	TGTGCCAGCAGCCAGTCGGAGGGGACCGGGGCCAACGTCCTGACTTTC
TRBJ2-2	NA	NA	TRBV18	CASSPSKTGELFF	TGTGCCAGCTCACCAAGCAAGACCGGGGAGCTGTTTTTT
TRBJ2-5	NA	NA	TRBV20-1	CSARDQETQYF	TGCAGTGCTAGAGATCAGGAGACCCAGTACTTC
TRBJ1-4	NA	NA	TRBV28	CASSFAGVGEKLFF	TGTGCCAGCAGTTTTGCGGGGGTGGGCGAAAAACTGTTTTTT
TRBJ1-4	TRBD1	NA	TRBV28	CASSSLKLGQGNEKLFF	TGTGCCAGCAGTTCACTTAAACTGGGACAGGGTAATGAAAAACTGTTTTTT
TRBJ2-5	NA	NA	TRBV25-1	CASSDTRMAHQETQYF	TGTGCCAGCAGTGACACTAGAATGGCTCACCAAGAGACCCAGTACTTC
TRBJ2-7	TRBD2	NA	TRBV7-2	CASSRSVSGSSSYEQYF	TGTGCCAGCAGCAGATCGGTTAGCGGGTCGAGCTCCTACGAGCAGTACTTC
TRBJ1-1	NA	NA	TRBV3-1/TRBV3-2	CASSPRGNTEAFF	TGTGCCAGCAGCCCTCGGGGGAACACTGAAGCTTTCTTT
TRBJ1-2	TRBD1	NA	TRBV5-1	CASSFGDRDYGYTF	TGCGCCAGCAGCTTCGGGGACAGGGACTATGGCTACACCTTC
TRBJ2-3	TRBD2	NA	TRBV27	CASSWKGLAGPSTDTQYF	TGTGCCAGCAGTTGGAAGGGACTAGCGGGGCCTAGCACAGATACGCAGTATTTT
TRBJ2-5	TRBD1	NA	TRBV18	CASSLILGQGQETQYF	TGTGCCAGCTCACTCATATTAGGACAGGGCCAGGAGACCCAGTACTTC
TRBJ2-7	NA	NA	TRBV2	CASSYSRGLSYEQYF	TGTGCCAGCAGTTACTCTAGAGGACTCTCCTACGAGCAGTACTTC
TRBJ2-3	TRBD2	once	TRBV28	CASSSELAGGLDTQYF	TGTGCCAGCAGCTCTGAACTAGCGGGAGGTCTCGATACGCAGTATTTT
TRBJ2-3	TRBD1	once	TRBV5-1	CASSATGGITDTQYF	TGCGCCAGCTCGGCGACAGGGGGCATCACAGATACGCAGTATTTT
TRBJ1-6	NA	once	TRBV10-2	CASSEKTDSSYNSPLHF	TGCGCCAGCAGTGAGAAAACAGATAGCTCCTATAATTCACCCCTCCACTTT
TRBJ2-7	TRBD2	NA	TRBV3-1/TRBV3-2	CASSQGLAASYEQYF	TGTGCCAGCAGCCAAGGGCTAGCGGCTTCCTACGAGCAGTACTTC
TRBJ1-2	NA	NA	TRBV27	CASGVPGGAGGYTF	TGTGCCAGCGGAGTACCGGGGGGGGCAGGAGGCTACACCTTC
TRBJ2-1	TRBD2	NA	TRBV5-1	CASSWTSGGFEQFF	TGCGCCAGCAGTTGGACTAGCGGAGGATTTGAGCAGTTCTTC
TRBJ2-7	TRBD2	once	TRBV5-4	CASSSGGGPPYEQYF	TGTGCCAGCAGCTCCGGGGGGGGTCCCCCCTACGAGCAGTACTTC
TRBJ2-7	NA	NA	TRBV12-3/TRBV12-4	CASSSGTPYEQYF	TGTGCCAGCAGTTCCGGGACTCCCTACGAGCAGTACTTC
TRBJ1-2	TRBD1	NA	TRBV6-2/TRBV6-3	CASSPPGQARMANYGYTF	TGTGCCAGCAGTCCGCCGGGACAGGCTCGCATGGCGAACTATGGCTACACCTTC
TRBJ2-2	TRBD2	NA	TRBV30	CAWSETGGSDTGELFF	TGTGCCTGGAGTGAAACGGGAGGCTCTGACACCGGGGAGCTGTTTTTT
TRBJ1-2	TRBD1	NA	TRBV19	CASSLGSGTGNGYGYTF	TGTGCCAGTAGCCTGGGGTCAGGGACAGGTAACGGCTATGGCTACACCTTC